This is a list of T cell receptor beta chains from one sample in a study of blood T cell repertoires in COVID-19. TCRdb's table, derived via immunoSEQ multiplex PCR, lists solely in-frame clones and lacks some. The data show under 200,000 clones, 80% to 90% seen once. Sequences were obtained from PBMCs or T cells enriched from blood (not recorded which). All receptors derive from a woman aged 45-65 years in a cohort exposed to, infected with or recovered from COVID-19 (not recorded which). Both conserved end residues are part of each CDR3. The order of the fields is V gene, J gene, clone size, D gene, CDR3 protein, CDR3 DNA. D genes are given only for firm matches. Size values are once, few and many counts, or a class for expanded clones, and some rows have none.

TRBV7-2	TRBJ2-2	.	.	CASSLVDFGELFF	TGTGCCAGCAGTCTAGTGGATTTCGGGGAGCTGTTTTTT
TRBV5-5	TRBJ1-1	.	.	CASSLAVGVNTEAFF	TGTGCCAGCAGCTTGGCTGTGGGAGTGAACACTGAAGCTTTCTTT
TRBV7-2	TRBJ2-5	.	TRBD1	CASSHDRGLWETQYF	TGTGCCAGCAGTCACGACAGGGGGCTGTGGGAGACCCAGTACTTC
TRBV19	TRBJ1-2	.	TRBD1	CASSILSQGTYGYTF	TGTGCCAGTAGTATACTCTCACAGGGGACCTATGGCTACACCTTC
TRBV19	TRBJ1-2	.	.	CASSILLRATIAGYTF	TGTGCCAGTAGTATCCTTCTCAGGGCGACGATTGCCGGCTACACCTTC
TRBV6-2/TRBV6-3	TRBJ2-7	few	.	CASSLVRGFEQYF	TGTGCCAGCAGCCTCGTTAGGGGATTCGAGCAGTACTTC
TRBV7-9	TRBJ1-6	.	.	CASRRGSSPLHF	TGTGCCAGCAGACGCGGGAGTTCACCCCTCCACTTT
TRBV4-2	TRBJ1-4	.	TRBD1	CASSQVGTGDNEKLFF	TGTGCCAGCAGCCAAGTTGGGACAGGAGATAATGAAAAACTGTTTTTT
TRBV18	TRBJ1-5	.	.	CASSSTAVTGNQPQHF	TGTGCCAGCTCTTCGACGGCGGTGACAGGCAATCAGCCCCAGCATTTT
TRBV30	TRBJ1-6	.	.	CAWAGFGAQGSPLHF	TGTGCCTGGGCAGGATTCGGAGCTCAGGGTTCACCCCTCCACTTT
TRBV19	TRBJ1-1	.	.	CASSIGGRLSTNEAFF	TGTGCCAGTAGTATCGGGGGGCGCTTATCTACCAATGAAGCTTTCTTT
TRBV3-1/TRBV3-2	TRBJ1-5	.	TRBD1	CASSQFAGGGQPQHF	TGTGCCAGCAGCCAGTTTGCAGGGGGCGGTCAGCCCCAGCATTTT
TRBV15	TRBJ2-2	.	TRBD2	CATESYGRVAGELFF	TGTGCCACCGAGTCTTATGGGAGGGTTGCCGGGGAGCTGTTTTTT
TRBV7-9	TRBJ2-7	.	.	CASSLGSARREQYF	TGTGCCAGCAGCTTAGGTTCAGCGAGGCGTGAGCAGTACTTC
TRBV19	TRBJ2-5	.	.	CASRRDFQETQYF	TGTGCCAGTAGGAGGGACTTCCAAGAGACCCAGTACTTC
TRBV11-2	TRBJ2-7	.	TRBD2	CASSLGLAGYEQYF	TGTGCCAGCAGCCTCGGACTAGCGGGTTACGAGCAGTACTTC
TRBV28	TRBJ1-4	.	TRBD1	CASSFLLQGGGEKLFF	TGTGCCAGCAGTTTTCTCCTACAGGGGGGAGGGGAAAAACTGTTTTTT
TRBV7-9	TRBJ1-4	.	.	CVSSKNFNEKLFF	TGTGTCAGCTCAAAAAATTTTAATGAAAAACTGTTTTTT
TRBV25-1	TRBJ2-7	.	TRBD2	CASSGTSEQYF	TGTGCCAGCAGTGGGACTAGTGAGCAGTACTTC
TRBV7-9	TRBJ1-5	.	.	CASSLVDNQPQHF	TGTGCCAGCAGCTTAGTAGACAATCAGCCCCAGCATTTT
TRBV5-4	TRBJ1-4	.	.	CASFPAYPAVF	TGTGCCAGCTTCCCAGCCTACCCGGCGGTTTTT
TRBV5-1	TRBJ1-3	.	.	CASSLEEGFGNTIYF	TGCGCCAGCAGCTTGGAGGAGGGTTTTGGAAACACCATATATTTT
TRBV3-1/TRBV3-2	TRBJ1-1	.	.	CASSSGEGTEAFF	TGTGCCAGCAGCTCTGGGGAGGGAACTGAAGCTTTCTTT
TRBV28	TRBJ1-4	.	TRBD1	CASSSVPGQTNEKLFF	TGTGCCAGCAGCTCCGTCCCGGGACAGACTAATGAAAAACTGTTTTTT
TRBV11-2	TRBJ2-3	.	TRBD2	CASSLERGGSTDTQYF	TGTGCCAGCAGCTTAGAACGGGGGGGTAGCACAGATACGCAGTATTTT
TRBV28	TRBJ1-1	.	.	CASTLRGKAFF	TGTGCCAGCACTTTACGGGGGAAAGCTTTCTTT
TRBV7-9	TRBJ2-1	.	.	CASSSTGNEQFF	TGTGCCAGCAGCTCCACGGGTAATGAGCAGTTCTTC
TRBV5-4	TRBJ2-1	.	TRBD1	CASRPKTRDSFHNEQFF	TGTGCCAGCAGGCCTAAAACCCGGGACAGCTTTCACAATGAGCAGTTCTTC
TRBV3-1/TRBV3-2	TRBJ2-7	.	TRBD2	CATGLAGGSYEQYF	TGTGCCACCGGACTAGCGGGAGGTTCCTACGAGCAGTACTTC
TRBV29-1	TRBJ2-3	.	TRBD2	CSVRSGTSNVDTQYF	TGCAGCGTTCGTTCCGGGACTAGCAACGTAGATACGCAGTATTTT
TRBV27	TRBJ2-1	.	TRBD2	CASSPLLAGGYNEQFF	TGTGCCAGCAGTCCTCTGTTAGCGGGGGGGTACAATGAGCAGTTCTTC
TRBV11-2	TRBJ2-7	.	.	CASSTLTGTLAYEQYF	TGTGCCAGCAGCACATTAACCGGGACATTGGCCTACGAGCAGTACTTC
TRBV7-2	TRBJ1-6	.	TRBD1	CASSPTGGRYNSPLHF	TGTGCCAGCAGCCCGACAGGGGGCCGTTATAATTCACCCCTCCACTTT
TRBV6-5	TRBJ2-5	.	TRBD2	CASRGLAEGQETQYF	TGTGCCAGCAGAGGACTAGCGGAGGGGCAAGAGACCCAGTACTTC
TRBV19	TRBJ2-2	.	TRBD2	CASSPARTSATGELFF	TGTGCCAGTAGCCCCGCGAGGACTAGTGCCACCGGGGAGCTGTTTTTT
TRBV7-2	TRBJ1-2	.	.	CASSLDPANYGYTF	TGTGCCAGCAGCTTAGATCCAGCTAACTATGGCTACACCTTC
TRBV5-1	TRBJ1-1	.	.	CASSFGGLGTEAFF	TGCGCCAGCAGCTTCGGGGGGCTGGGGACTGAAGCTTTCTTT
TRBV6-5	TRBJ1-6	.	TRBD1	CASSFGQGANNSPLHF	TGTGCCAGCAGTTTCGGACAGGGGGCGAATAATTCACCCCTCCACTTT
TRBV28	TRBJ2-1	once	.	CASSGQGFFNEQFF	TGTGCCAGCAGTGGGCAGGGATTTTTCAATGAGCAGTTCTTC
TRBV28	TRBJ1-2	once	TRBD1	CASSYRGRSNYGYTF	TGTGCCAGCAGTTACAGGGGGCGCAGTAACTATGGCTACACCTTC
TRBV3-1/TRBV3-2	TRBJ1-3	.	.	CASGLIGNTIYF	TGTGCCAGCGGCCTAATTGGAAACACCATATATTTT
TRBV7-9	TRBJ1-6	few	TRBD1	CASSSPRQGASGRSPLHF	TGTGCCAGCAGCTCGCCAAGACAGGGGGCAAGTGGAAGATCACCCCTCCACTTT
TRBV11-1	TRBJ1-1	.	TRBD1	CASSSRQGSTEAFF	TGTGCCAGCAGCAGCCGACAGGGGAGCACTGAAGCTTTCTTT
TRBV27	TRBJ2-2	.	.	CASRGGINTGELFF	TGTGCCAGCAGAGGCGGGATTAACACCGGGGAGCTGTTTTTT
TRBV3-1/TRBV3-2	TRBJ1-1	.	.	CASSQEVSVNTEAFF	TGTGCCAGCAGCCAAGAAGTGTCAGTGAACACTGAAGCTTTCTTT
TRBV5-1	TRBJ2-3	few	.	CASSLYVDSTQYF	TGCGCCAGCAGCTTGTATGTGGACAGTACGCAGTATTTT
TRBV7-2	TRBJ1-4	.	TRBD1	CASSFDRGPNEKLFF	TGTGCCAGCAGCTTTGACAGGGGGCCTAATGAAAAACTGTTTTTT
TRBV19	TRBJ1-4	.	.	CASSTTGSLEKLFF	TGTGCCAGTAGTACTACAGGGTCCCTTGAAAAACTGTTTTTT
TRBV6-5	TRBJ1-4	.	.	CASRQKTGGGEKLFF	TGTGCCAGCAGACAAAAGACAGGCGGGGGTGAAAAACTGTTTTTT
TRBV12-3/TRBV12-4	TRBJ1-2	.	.	CASSFISSYGYTF	TGTGCCAGCAGTTTTATTAGCTCCTATGGCTACACCTTC
TRBV29-1	TRBJ2-3	few	TRBD2	CSATRVGLANTQYF	TGCAGCGCGACCAGGGTGGGACTAGCGAATACGCAGTATTTT
TRBV28	TRBJ2-7	.	TRBD2	CASSYWSGLAGPTYEQYF	TGTGCCAGCAGTTATTGGTCGGGGCTAGCGGGACCCACCTACGAGCAGTACTTC
TRBV30	TRBJ1-2	.	.	CAWSADTTYGYTF	TGTGCCTGGAGTGCTGACACGACCTATGGCTACACCTTC
TRBV6-5	TRBJ2-7	.	.	CASSYSGFPYEQYF	TGTGCCAGCAGTTATTCAGGGTTCCCCTACGAGCAGTACTTC
TRBV3-1/TRBV3-2	TRBJ2-7	.	TRBD2	CASSQGLADYEQYF	TGTGCCAGCAGCCAAGGACTAGCGGACTACGAGCAGTACTTC